This T cell receptor beta chain derives from a study of blood T cells in healthy people across ages. A second roughly 6 to 11 cycle PCR used barcoded and J-beta primers. A minimum of 2.5 million CDR3-containing paired-end reads was obtained for each sample. TCRdb ran MiXCR on the 5' RACE reads and lists one entry per CDR3 protein. The sample yields more than 800,000 distinct CDR3 sequences, around 28% seen once. This TCR came from a woman at least 80 years old in good health. Sequencing was carried out using blood.

The CDR3 DNA sequence: TGTGCCAGCAGCCCAGGACAGCTCGAAAAACTGTTTTTT. Protein sequence: CASSPGQLEKLFF. The genes are TRBV11-2 and TRBJ1-4; perhaps TRBD1 as D (6 bases). Germline assignment: CDR1 SGHAT and CDR2 FQNNGV. V lost 5 bases and J 8 bases, leaving 12 bases between the germline ends. The CDR3 has 13 residues. The full variable domain, rest sourced from reference TRBV11-2 and TRBJ1-4, is EAGVAQSPRYKIIEKRQSVAFWCNPISGHATLYWYQQILGQGPKLLIQFQNNGVVDDSQLPKDRFSAERLKGVDSTLKIQPAKLEDSAVYLCASSPGQLEKLFFGSGTQLSVL.